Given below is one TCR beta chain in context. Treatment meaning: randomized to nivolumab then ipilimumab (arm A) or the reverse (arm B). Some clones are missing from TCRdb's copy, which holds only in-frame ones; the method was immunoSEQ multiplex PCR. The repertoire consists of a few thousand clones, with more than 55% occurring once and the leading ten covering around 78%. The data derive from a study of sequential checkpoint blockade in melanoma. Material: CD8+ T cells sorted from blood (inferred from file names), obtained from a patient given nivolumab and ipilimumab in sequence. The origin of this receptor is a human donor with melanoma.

The CDR3 loop is CASSDLFGTTPHEQYF. In DNA form, the CDR3 reads TGTGCCAGCAGTGATTTGTTTGGGACAACTCCACACGAGCAGTACTTC. This sequence joins TRBV6-1 and TRBJ2-7; D may be TRBD1 (6 bases). V lost 3 bases to trimming and J lost 5 bases, with 20 bases between them. The CDR3 has 16 residues. CDR1 is MNHNS, CDR2 SASEGT, per germline.